This T cell receptor beta chain was recorded in a study of blood T cell repertoires in COVID-19. As for the study in general: COVID-19 samples from acute and convalescent phases originated in the United States, Italy and Spain.

The CDR3 totals 16 residues. Per germline, CDR1 SGHTA and CDR2 FQGNSA. V dropped 0 bases and J dropped 8; count of bases not matched to a gene: 7. Libraries were prepared by immunoSEQ multiplex PCR; TCRdb keeps only in-frame clonotypes and omits some of them. The profile shows roughly 200,000 clones, roughly 82% of them singletons. V and J are TRBV7-2 and TRBJ1-4; 9 bases align to TRBD1. Sequenced: PBMCs or T cells enriched from blood (not recorded which). This receptor was obtained from a man in his forties who had recovered from COVID-19. The CDR3 region has the DNA TGTGCCAGCAGCTTAGCCGGCGGACAGGGGCGAGAAAAACTGTTTTTT. This gives the protein CASSLAGGQGREKLFF.